A single sample is the source of the 8 T cell receptor beta chains below, sequenced in a study of T cell responses to AZD1222 COVID-19 vaccine (dated by TCRdb to the early 2020s). The time point label, as the study defines it: about 28 days (+/-7) after the second vaccine dose. Libraries were made using the immunoSEQ multiplex PCR assay. In its TCRdb copy, this immuneACCESS table keeps in-frame sequences only and misses some clones. Where compared with another copy, unresolved V genes explain less than half of these, and the others have no known cause. This sample holds approximately 91,000 clones; 85% to 95% were observed only once. Clones ranked in the top ten supply less than 35% of the sample. The sequencing here drew on peripheral blood, taken 28 days after the second AZD1222 dose. All receptors come from an adult who received the AZD1222 COVID-19 vaccine.

This chain links TRBV6-6 with TRBJ1-4; D is perhaps TRBD1 (6 bases). This CDR3 is built from 14 residues. Looked up from germline, CDR1 is MNHNY and CDR2 is SVGAGI (reference sequence). V lost 5 bases, J lost 3 bases, and 10 bases lay in between. The CDR3 DNA reads TGTGCCAGCAGTCGGACAGCTCCTAATGAAAAACTGTTTTTT. Its protein is CASSRTAPNEKLFF.

The DNA for the CDR3 is TGTGCCAGCTCACCAACGCCCCGAGAGACCCAGTACTTC. This encodes CASSPTPRETQYF. The chain recombines TRBV18 with TRBJ2-5; the D is unclear. The V gene's germline CDR1 is KGHSH and CDR2 LQKENI. The CDR3 runs 13 residues. V was trimmed by 2 bases and J by 4 bases, leaving 8 bases between them.

The CDR3, as DNA: TGCAGCGTTGAGATCGGGGATAATACGCAGTATTTT. This sequence encodes CSVEIGDNTQYF. The rearrangement links TRBV29-1 to TRBJ2-3; weak D call: TRBD2 (5 bases). Germline lookup yields CDR1 SQVTM and CDR2 ANQGSEA. Trimming cost V 3 bases and J 7 bases, with 11 bases left between them. The CDR3 has 12 residues.

The V and J genes are TRBV29-1 and TRBJ2-7; TRBD1 matches 7 bases. V was pared by 5 bases and J by 6 bases, with 4 bases of the junction left unmatched. Per germline, CDR1 SQVTM and CDR2 ANQGSEA. CDR3 size: 11 residues. The CDR3 DNA is TGCAGCGTTCTCTCAGGGGGCGAGCAGTACTTC. It specifies CSVLSGGEQYF.

The rearrangement uses TRBV15 and TRBJ1-1, with TRBD1 as a possible D gene (5 bases). V lost 0 bases and J lost 7, with 12 bases in between. Germline CDR1 LNHNV, CDR2 YYDKDF (reference sequence). This CDR3 contains 14 residues. The CDR3, as DNA: TGTGCCACCAGCAGAGAGGGGGTGACAGATGAAGCTTTCTTT. This codes for CATSREGVTDEAFF.

The V call is TRBV7-2, the J call TRBJ2-7; no reliable D call. Germline V gene data show CDR1 as SGHTA and CDR2 as FQGNSA. The CDR3 is 15 residues long. The V and J ends lost 0 bases and 5 bases respectively, with 14 bases between them. Written as DNA, the CDR3 is TGTGCCAGCAGCTTAGCCCCCACCCTAGGGAACGAGCAGTACTTC. Translating gives CASSLAPTLGNEQYF. The whole variable domain, remainder taken from reference TRBV7-2 and TRBJ2-7, is GAGVSQSPSNKVTEKGKDVELRCDPISGHTALYWYRQSLGQGLEFLIYFQGNSAPDKSGLPSDRFSAERTGGSVSTLTIQRTQQEDSAVYLCASSLAPTLGNEQYFGPGTRLTVT.

The gene calls are TRBV24-1 and TRBJ2-1; 8 nucleotides agree with TRBD2. The CDR3 runs to 20 residues. V dropped 3 bases and J dropped 4; count of bases not matched to a gene: 19. Germline V gene lookup returns CDR1 KGHDR and CDR2 SFDVKD. DNA for the CDR3: TGTGCCACCAGTGATACGGGGGCCAAAGCGGGAGAGGGTTTTTACAATGAGCAGTTCTTC. Its protein is CATSDTGAKAGEGFYNEQFF.

The V call is TRBV2, the J call TRBJ2-5, with D hard to call. CDR3 length: 11 residues. CDR1 is SNHLY and CDR2 is FYNNEI in the germline V gene. V lost 6 bases and J lost 2, with 4 bases in between. CDR3 loop: CASREQETQYF. The CDR3 DNA reads TGTGCCAGCAGGGAGCAAGAGACCCAGTACTTC.